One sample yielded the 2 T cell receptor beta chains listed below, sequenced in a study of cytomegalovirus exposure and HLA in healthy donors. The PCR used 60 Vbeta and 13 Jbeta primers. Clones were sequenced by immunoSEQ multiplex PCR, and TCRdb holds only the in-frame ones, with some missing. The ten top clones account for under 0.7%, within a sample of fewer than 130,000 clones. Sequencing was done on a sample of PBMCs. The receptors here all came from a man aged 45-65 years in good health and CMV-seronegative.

CDR3 protein: CSVGEGVNTGELFF. For the CDR3, the DNA is TGCAGCGTTGGGGAGGGGGTGAACACCGGGGAGCTGTTTTTT. The V and J genes are TRBV29-1 and TRBJ2-2, with D maybe TRBD2 (7 bases). V was trimmed by 4 bases and J by 1 base, leaving 10 bases between them. This CDR3 is built from 14 residues. Germline CDR1 and CDR2: SQVTM and ANQGSEA.

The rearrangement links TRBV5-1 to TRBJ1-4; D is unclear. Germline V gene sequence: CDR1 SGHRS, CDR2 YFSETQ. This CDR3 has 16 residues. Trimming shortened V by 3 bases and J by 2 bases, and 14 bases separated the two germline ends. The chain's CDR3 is CASSSGSPRTNEKLFF. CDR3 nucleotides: TGCGCCAGCAGCTCCGGGAGCCCAAGGACTAATGAAAAACTGTTTTTT.